This TCR beta chain was sequenced during a study of blood T cell repertoires in COVID-19. Some clones are missing from TCRdb's copy, which holds only in-frame ones; the method was immunoSEQ multiplex PCR. Of more than 150,000 clones listed, about 86% are singletons. The V gene end was trimmed by 4 bases and the J gene end by 5 bases; junction bases not matched to a gene: 7. Germline V lookup: CDR1 SGHVS, CDR2 FQNEAQ. The length of the CDR3 is 15 residues. The chain recombines TRBV7-8 with TRBJ2-1; 8 bases map to TRBD1. The source of this sequence is a man aged 70-80 years with active or convalescent COVID-19. Sequenced material: peripheral blood. The CDR3 loop reads CASSSPWDRNNEQFF. The CDR3 DNA reads TGTGCCAGCAGCTCCCCTTGGGACAGGAACAATGAGCAGTTCTTC.